This T cell receptor beta chain emerged from a study of T cell responses to AZD1222 COVID-19 vaccine. Overall study results and limits: Clonal diversity was possibly underestimated; the donors were predominantly white British and more often female.

Sequenced by immunoSEQ multiplex PCR; TCRdb stores in-frame clones only, minus some. Of 96,000 or so clones detected, 80% to 90% appear once; the ten largest clones hold roughly 1.7%. CDR3 size: 11 residues. Germline V CDR1 and CDR2: DFQATT, SNEGSKA (reference sequence). V was trimmed by 4 bases and J by 3 bases, leaving 6 bases between them. Points on this clone: What it binds is not known.

The source material was peripheral blood, sampled on day 0 of AZD1222 vaccination. The receptor was derived from an adult in good health. This rearrangement joins TRBV20-1 to TRBJ1-1; D unresolved. The CDR3 DNA sequence: TGCAGTGCTAACTTACACACTGAAGCTTTCTTT. Protein sequence: CSANLHTEAFF.